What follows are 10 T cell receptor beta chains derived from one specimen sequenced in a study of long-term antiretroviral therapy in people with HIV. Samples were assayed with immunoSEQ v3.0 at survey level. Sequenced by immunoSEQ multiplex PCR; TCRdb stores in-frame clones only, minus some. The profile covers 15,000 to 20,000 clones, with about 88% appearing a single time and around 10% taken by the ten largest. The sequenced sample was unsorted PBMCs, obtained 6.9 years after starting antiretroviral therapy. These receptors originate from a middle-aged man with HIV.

CDR3 amino acids: CASSLDPGNIQYF. In DNA, the CDR3 is TGTGCCAGCAGCTTAGATCCAGGAAACATTCAGTACTTC. The rearrangement joins TRBV7-8 to TRBJ2-4; D is uncertain. Germline V gene sequence: CDR1 SGHVS, CDR2 FQNEAQ. V shed 1 base and J shed 6 bases, with 7 bases lying between them. CDR3 length: 13 amino acids.

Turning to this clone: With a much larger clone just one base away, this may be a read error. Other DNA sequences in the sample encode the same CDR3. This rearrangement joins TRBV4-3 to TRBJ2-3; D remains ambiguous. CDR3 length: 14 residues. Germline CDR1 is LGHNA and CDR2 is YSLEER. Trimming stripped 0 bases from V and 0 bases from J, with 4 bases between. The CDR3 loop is CASSQDRSTDTQYF. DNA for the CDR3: TGCGCCAGCAGCCAAGATCGAAGCACAGATACGCAGTATTTT.

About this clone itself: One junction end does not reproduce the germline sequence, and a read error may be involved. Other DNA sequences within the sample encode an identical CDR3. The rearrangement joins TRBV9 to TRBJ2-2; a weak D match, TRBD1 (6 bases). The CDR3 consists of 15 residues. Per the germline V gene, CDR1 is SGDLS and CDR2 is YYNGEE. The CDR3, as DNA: TGTGCCAGCAGCTCCGGGACAACGAACACCGGGGAACTGTTTTTT. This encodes CASSSGTTNTGELFF.

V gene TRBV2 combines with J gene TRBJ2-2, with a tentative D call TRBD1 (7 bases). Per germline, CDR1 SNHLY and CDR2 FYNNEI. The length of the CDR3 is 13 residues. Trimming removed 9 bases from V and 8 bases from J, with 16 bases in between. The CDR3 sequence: CASSQGEVGELFF. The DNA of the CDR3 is TGTGCCAGTTCGCAGGGGGAGGTTGGGGAGCTGTTTTTT.

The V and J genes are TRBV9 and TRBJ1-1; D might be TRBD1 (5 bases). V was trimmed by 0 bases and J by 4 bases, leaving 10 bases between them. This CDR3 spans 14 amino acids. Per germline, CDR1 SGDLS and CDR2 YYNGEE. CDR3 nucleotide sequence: TGTGCCAGCAGCGTAGATGGGGGGAGCACTGAAGCTTTCTTT. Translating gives CASSVDGGSTEAFF.

This CDR3 is CASSYVGSQETQYF. CDR3 bases: TGTGCCAGCAGTTATGTTGGCTCTCAAGAGACCCAGTACTTC. The chain has TRBV6-6 and TRBJ2-5, with D unclear. The germline CDR1 and CDR2 sequences are MNHNY and SVGAGI (reference sequence). Trimming took off 3 bases at V and 2 bases at J, with 10 bases between the two ends. The CDR3 contains 14 residues.

The CDR3: CASSMGQGGNQPQHF. DNA of the CDR3: TGTGCCAGTAGTATGGGACAGGGTGGAAATCAGCCCCAGCATTTT. The chain carries TRBV19 and TRBJ1-5; 9 positions match TRBD1. The germline CDR1 and CDR2 sequences are LNHDA and SQIVND (reference sequence). Trimming removed 3 bases from V and 4 bases from J; junction bases left unmatched: 4. CDR3 length equals 15 residues.

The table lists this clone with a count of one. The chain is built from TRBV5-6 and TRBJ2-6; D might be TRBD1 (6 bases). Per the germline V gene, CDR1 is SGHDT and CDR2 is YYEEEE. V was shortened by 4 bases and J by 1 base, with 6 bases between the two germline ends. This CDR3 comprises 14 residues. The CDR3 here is CASSRGSGANVLTF. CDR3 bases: TGTGCCAGCAGCAGGGGGTCTGGGGCCAACGTCCTGACTTTC.

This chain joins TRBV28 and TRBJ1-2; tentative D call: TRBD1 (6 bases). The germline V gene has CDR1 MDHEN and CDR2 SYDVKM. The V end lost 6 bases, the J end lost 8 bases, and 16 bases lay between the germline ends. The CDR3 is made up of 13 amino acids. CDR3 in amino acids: CASRQGPGGGYTF. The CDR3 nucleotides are TGTGCCAGCAGACAGGGTCCTGGGGGAGGCTACACCTTC.

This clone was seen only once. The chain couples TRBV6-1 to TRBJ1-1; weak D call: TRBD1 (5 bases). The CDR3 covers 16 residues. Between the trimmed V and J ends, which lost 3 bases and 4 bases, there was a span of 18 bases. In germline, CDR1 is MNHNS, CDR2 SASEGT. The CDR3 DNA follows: TGTGCCAGCAGTGAGTTCAAGTCGGGGGGGAGCACTGAAGCTTTCTTT. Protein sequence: CASSEFKSGGSTEAFF.